The clone carrying this TCR beta chain was seen only a few times. This sample was taken from a study of blood T cell repertoires in COVID-19. Study details: Samples of COVID-19 (acute and convalescent) were obtained from the United States, Italy and Spain.

Generated by immunoSEQ multiplex PCR, the TCRdb table keeps only in-frame clones and is missing some. The sample comprises about 70,000 clones, approximately 83% of which are singletons, and approximately 6.9% rests with the top ten. The CDR3 sequence is 15 residues long. Followed over time, Seattle patients had been enrolled while infection was active. Sequencing was done on a sample of peripheral blood. J is TRBJ2-3 and V is TRBV21-1; TRBD2, the table's D call, lacks a check against the DNA. TRBV21-1 is listed as a pseudogene. The sequence derives from a man younger than 45 with COVID-19, enrolled during active disease. As DNA, the CDR3 is TGTGCCAGCAGGAGCCGACTAGCGGGAGGGGATACGCAGTATTTT. Translated, it gives CASRSRLAGGDTQYF.